This T cell receptor (beta chain) originates from a study of blood T cell repertoires in COVID-19. As for the study in general: Resolution of symptoms, clearance, or two negative PCRs was present in recovered Cohort 3 donors. T cells, B-cell-depleted T cells, or PBMCs provided the cDNA or gDNA that served as material.

V was pared by 4 bases and J by 7 bases, with 8 bases of the junction left unmatched. The CDR3 extends over 15 amino acids. Germline loops: CDR1 SGHRS, CDR2 YFSETQ. The age range of participants was 18 to 89 years, with residence in approximately 25 US areas. Profiling relied on immunoSEQ multiplex PCR, and the TCRdb table lists in-frame clones only, not all of them. The table lists 200,000 to 250,000 clones, 80% to 90% of them singletons. This TCR came from a woman in her fifties or sixties in a cohort exposed to, infected with or recovered from COVID-19 (not recorded which). The material sequenced was PBMCs or T cells enriched from blood (not recorded which). The genes are TRBV5-1 and TRBJ2-1, with 10 positions matching TRBD1. The CDR3 DNA reads as TGCGCCAGCAGCCTAGGGACAGGGGATCGAAATGAGCAGTTCTTC. Translation gives CASSLGTGDRNEQFF. Together with reference TRBV5-1 and TRBJ2-1, the CDR3 gives the full variable domain: KAGVTQTPRYLIKTRGQQVTLSCSPISGHRSVSWYQQTPGQGLQFLFEYFSETQRNKGNFPGRFSGRQFSNSRSEMNVSTLELGDSALYLCASSLGTGDRNEQFFGPGTRLTVL.